This is a list of T cell receptor beta chains from one sample in a study of blood T cell repertoires in COVID-19. Method: immunoSEQ multiplex PCR; TCRdb's copy keeps in-frame clones and lacks some. The data hold 230,000 or so clones, with about 91% observed a single time. Sequences were obtained from PBMCs or T cells enriched from blood (not recorded which). The receptors originated from a woman in her 50s with acute COVID-19. Both conserved end residues are part of each CDR3. Each record gives: V gene, D gene, clone size, CDR3 length, J gene, CDR3 protein, CDR3 DNA. The D gene is left open where the match is weak. A clone size is listed for some rows: how often the clone was seen (once, few, many), or a class if it is expanded.

>TRBV27|TRBD1|NA|17|TRBJ1-2
CASSLRGQGIVGYGYTF
TGTGCCAGCAGTCTTCGCGGACAGGGTATTGTGGGCTATGGCTACACCTTC
>TRBV6-1|TRBD2|once|17|TRBJ2-3
CASSADLAGGGTDTQYF
TGTGCCAGCAGTGCCGACTTAGCGGGAGGTGGTACAGATACGCAGTATTTT
>TRBV7-2|NA|once|15|TRBJ2-1
CASSFGLYTYNEQFF
TGTGCCAGCAGCTTTGGACTTTACACCTACAATGAGCAGTTCTTC
>TRBV7-9|TRBD2|NA|15|TRBJ2-1
CASSLLGLVEVEQFF
TGTGCCAGCAGCTTACTGGGACTAGTTGAAGTTGAGCAGTTCTTC
>TRBV29-1|TRBD1|NA|15|TRBJ1-2
CSVAPGQFINYGYTF
TGCAGCGTAGCTCCGGGACAGTTTATAAACTATGGCTACACCTTC
>TRBV28|NA|NA|14|TRBJ1-1
CASSLVRRNTEAFF
TGTGCCAGCAGTTTAGTCAGAAGAAACACTGAAGCTTTCTTT
>TRBV2|NA|few|13|TRBJ2-7
CATLKGDTYEQYF
TGTGCCACCCTCAAGGGGGATACCTACGAGCAGTACTTC
>TRBV10-3|NA|NA|15|TRBJ2-3
CAISEPHKSTDTQYF
TGTGCCATCAGTGAGCCGCACAAAAGCACAGATACGCAGTATTTT
>TRBV6-2/TRBV6-3|NA|NA|15|TRBJ2-2
CASSFTVINTGELFF
TGTGCCAGCAGTTTCACAGTTATCAACACCGGGGAGCTGTTTTTT
>TRBV20-1|TRBD2|NA|17|TRBJ2-1
CSASWTSGFVSYNEQFF
TGCAGTGCTAGTTGGACTAGCGGGTTTGTCTCCTACAATGAGCAGTTCTTC
>TRBV7-3|TRBD2|NA|18|TRBJ2-1
CASSLRASGRAADNEQFF
TGTGCCAGCAGCTTAAGAGCTAGCGGGAGGGCCGCGGACAATGAGCAGTTCTTC
>TRBV2|TRBD1|NA|14|TRBJ1-5
CASSTTGNNQPQHF
TGTGCCAGCAGTACGACAGGGAACAATCAGCCCCAGCATTTT
>TRBV6-5|NA|NA|15|TRBJ2-7
CASSYFGTNSYEQYF
TGTGCCAGCAGTTATTTCGGGACAAATTCCTACGAGCAGTACTTC
>TRBV6-1|TRBD1|NA|15|TRBJ1-6
CASSDQTGRNSPLHF
TGTGCCAGCAGTGATCAGACAGGGCGGAACTCACCCCTCCACTTT
>TRBV12-3/TRBV12-4|NA|NA|13|TRBJ1-1
CASSLNGDTEAFF
TGTGCCAGCAGTTTAAACGGGGACACTGAAGCTTTCTTT
>TRBV27|NA|NA|13|TRBJ1-2
CASSVTSNYGYTF
TGTGCCAGCAGTGTAACTTCAAACTATGGCTACACCTTC
>TRBV6-5|TRBD1|NA|14|TRBJ1-1
CASSYDRANTEAFF
TGTGCCAGCAGTTACGACAGGGCGAACACTGAAGCTTTCTTT
>TRBV4-3|NA|NA|16|TRBJ1-5
CASSQDQVWGNQPQHF
TGCGCCAGCAGCCAAGACCAGGTTTGGGGCAATCAGCCCCAGCATTTT
>TRBV4-2|NA|NA|15|TRBJ1-1
CASSQRTGGDDGAFF
TGTGCCAGCAGCCAACGGACCGGGGGTGATGATGGAGCTTTCTTT
>TRBV9|NA|NA|13|TRBJ1-4
CASSVVPEEKLFF
TGTGCCAGCAGCGTAGTTCCGGAGGAAAAACTGTTTTTT
>TRBV5-6|TRBD2|once|16|TRBJ2-1
CASSLSGSGSRYEQFF
TGTGCCAGCAGCTTGTCGGGTAGCGGGAGTAGGTATGAGCAGTTCTTC
>TRBV9|NA|NA|13|TRBJ2-1
CASSVATGGEQFF
TGTGCCAGCAGCGTAGCTACAGGTGGTGAGCAGTTCTTC
>TRBV5-4|TRBD2|NA|15|TRBJ2-7
CASSPGTSITYEQYF
TGTGCCAGCAGCCCCGGGACTAGCATCACCTACGAGCAGTACTTC
>TRBV7-2|NA|NA|15|TRBJ1-1
CASSLFSSGATEAFF
TGTGCCAGCAGCTTATTCAGTTCAGGGGCTACTGAAGCTTTCTTT
>TRBV7-2|NA|NA|12|TRBJ2-3
CASSPGTDTQYF
TGTGCCAGCAGTCCCGGCACAGATACGCAGTATTTT
>TRBV5-1|TRBD1|NA|14|TRBJ1-2
CASSRGQGNYGYTF
TGCGCCAGCAGCCGGGGACAGGGAAACTATGGCTACACCTTC
>TRBV28|NA|NA|14|TRBJ2-3
CASSLYRTTDTQYF
TGTGCCAGCAGTTTATACAGGACCACAGATACGCAGTATTTT
>TRBV7-8|NA|NA|16|TRBJ2-1
CASSALRAGKNNEQFF
TGTGCCAGCAGCGCCCTCCGGGCGGGTAAAAACAATGAGCAGTTCTTC
>TRBV9|NA|NA|14|TRBJ2-7
CASSPKTGKYEQYF
TGTGCCAGCAGCCCTAAGACAGGTAAATACGAGCAGTACTTC
>TRBV11-1|NA|NA|17|TRBJ1-3
CASSLADSAHSGNTIYF
TGTGCCAGCAGCTTAGCGGACAGCGCCCACTCTGGAAACACCATATATTTT
>TRBV6-5|TRBD2|NA|14|TRBJ2-7
CASSYSGRAYEQYF
TGTGCCAGCAGTTACTCCGGGAGGGCCTACGAGCAGTACTTC
>TRBV6-2/TRBV6-3|NA|once|19|TRBJ1-5
CASSPRVGPSYYSNQPQHF
TGTGCCAGCAGTCCCCGGGTGGGTCCTTCCTATTATAGCAATCAGCCCCAGCATTTT
>TRBV6-5|NA|few|13|TRBJ1-2
CASSYLGRDGYTF
TGTGCCAGCAGTTACTTAGGCAGGGATGGCTACACCTTC
>TRBV19|NA|NA|12|TRBJ1-2
CARDGGVGDDTF
TGTGCCAGGGACGGCGGCGTCGGGGATGACACCTTC
>TRBV7-8|TRBD1|NA|13|TRBJ2-7
CASSPRTGPEQYF
TGTGCCAGCAGCCCTCGGACAGGGCCCGAGCAGTACTTC
>TRBV28|NA|NA|16|TRBJ1-5
CASSSPIQGGNQPQHF
TGTGCCAGCAGTTCACCAATACAGGGAGGCAATCAGCCCCAGCATTTT
>TRBV3-1/TRBV3-2|NA|NA|14|TRBJ1-1
CASSQDSWGTEAFF
TGTGCCAGCAGCCAAGACAGTTGGGGCACGGAAGCTTTCTTT
>TRBV19|NA|once|13|TRBJ2-7
CASSTVPTYEQYF
TGTGCCAGTAGTACCGTCCCTACCTACGAGCAGTACTTC
>TRBV2|NA|NA|13|TRBJ2-5
CASSEARGSPGHF
TGTGCCAGCAGTGAAGCGCGTGGCTCCCCAGGGCACTTC
>TRBV30|NA|NA|15|TRBJ2-1
CAWSPGPQTYNEQFF
TGTGCCTGGAGTCCGGGTCCTCAGACCTACAATGAGCAGTTCTTC
>TRBV6-2/TRBV6-3|NA|NA|15|TRBJ1-4
CASSYKGRTYEKLFF
TGTGCCAGCAGTTACAAAGGACGGACATATGAAAAACTGTTTTTT
>TRBV30|NA|NA|13|TRBJ1-1
CAWSVHQNTEAFF
TGTGCCTGGAGTGTACATCAGAACACTGAAGCTTTCTTT
>TRBV7-2|TRBD1|NA|16|TRBJ2-3
CASSPRDRGFADTQYF
TGTGCCAGCAGCCCCCGGGACAGGGGATTCGCGGATACGCAGTATTTT
>TRBV2|TRBD2|few|17|TRBJ2-2
CASSEALAGYETGELFF
TGTGCCAGCAGTGAGGCCCTAGCGGGCTATGAGACCGGGGAGCTGTTTTTT
>TRBV28|NA|few|16|TRBJ1-2
CASSLFSSGGSYGYTF
TGTGCCAGCAGTTTATTTAGTAGTGGGGGGAGCTATGGCTACACCTTC
>TRBV23-1|TRBD2|NA|18|TRBJ2-1
CASSQPPRLAGSYNEQFF
TGCGCCAGCAGTCAACCCCCTCGCCTAGCGGGCTCCTACAATGAGCAGTTCTTC